Presented here are 11 T cell receptor beta chains from one specimen sequenced in a study of shared clonotypes between healthy human individuals. The repertoire was sequenced with immunoSEQ multiplex PCR; TCRdb's copy has only in-frame clones and lacks some. The sample yields fewer than 1.8 million clones, less than 99% seen once. Sequenced: naive CD4+ T cells sorted from blood. Subset indicated: CD45RA+ positively selected. The receptor source for this set is a man in his thirties or forties in good health.

Details on this clone: Other DNA sequences in this sample translate to the same CDR3. The CDR3 DNA is TGTGCCAGCAGCTTAAATCAGGGGACGAGCACAGATACGCAGTATTTT. It is translated as CASSLNQGTSTDTQYF. This chain links TRBV7-3 with TRBJ2-3; a weak D match, TRBD1 (6 bases). Germline assignment: CDR1 SGHTA and CDR2 FQGTGA. The CDR3 consists of 16 residues. The germline V and J ends were trimmed by 1 base and 0 bases, with 11 bases remaining between them.

The rearrangement links TRBV6-6 to TRBJ1-3; D gene uncertain. Trimming removed 6 bases at V and 0 bases at J, with 15 bases between. CDR1 is MNHNY, CDR2 SVGAGI, per germline (reference sequence). This CDR3 comprises 16 residues. The CDR3 loop reads CASRHTLESSGNTIYF. CDR3 coding DNA: TGTGCCAGCAGGCATACCCTCGAGAGCTCTGGAAACACCATATATTTT.

The chain is built from TRBV29-1 and TRBJ1-4, with 7 bases that match TRBD1. Unmatched junction bases numbered 9, after V lost 5 bases and J lost 3 bases. The CDR3 covers 15 residues. The germline V gene encodes CDR1 SQVTM and CDR2 ANQGSEA. CDR3 sequence reads: CSVTRAGTANEKLFF. CDR3 in DNA: TGCAGCGTTACCAGAGCCGGGACAGCTAATGAAAAACTGTTTTTT.

The chain recombines TRBV6-1 with TRBJ1-4; D unclear. CDR3 size: 15 residues. V gave up 2 bases and J gave up 8 bases, with 15 bases separating them. Germline V gene lookup returns CDR1 MNHNS and CDR2 SASEGT. The CDR3 is CASSENTARREKLFF. CDR3 bases: TGTGCCAGCAGTGAAAATACAGCGAGAAGAGAAAAACTGTTTTTT.

The V and J genes are TRBV7-2 and TRBJ1-4; 7 bases are a match to TRBD1. The CDR3 is made up of 15 amino acids. V shed 5 bases, J shed 8 bases, and the junction held 11 bases outside the gene matches. Germline V gene data show CDR1 as SGHTA and CDR2 as FQGNSA. CDR3: CASSRMTGFGEKLFF. In nucleotides, the CDR3 is TGTGCCAGCAGCCGGATGACAGGGTTTGGGGAAAAACTGTTTTTT.

The chain joins TRBV19 to TRBJ2-3; 10 bases match TRBD1. The CDR3 extends over 16 amino acids. Germline trimming cut 3 bases from V and 3 bases from J; bases unmatched to any gene: 6. Looked up from germline, CDR1 is LNHDA and CDR2 is SQIVND (reference sequence). CDR3 sequence reads: CASSITGTGVTDTQYF. Here the CDR3 DNA reads TGTGCCAGTAGTATTACCGGGACAGGGGTGACAGATACGCAGTATTTT.

The chain combines TRBV6-5 with TRBJ1-1, with D tentatively TRBD1 (5 bases). The germline gives CDR1 MNHEY, CDR2 SVGAGI. V lost 5 bases to trimming and J lost 11 bases, with 21 bases between them. The CDR3 runs 14 residues. Here the CDR3 reads CASSPFLGREMAFF. The CDR3 DNA is TGTGCCAGCAGTCCCTTCCTTGGCAGGGAGATGGCTTTCTTT.

V and J are TRBV7-8 and TRBJ2-3, with TRBD2 as a possible D gene (5 bases). Germline assignment: CDR1 SGHVS and CDR2 FQNEAQ. The CDR3 has 16 amino acids. The ends were cut back, 0 bases at V and 4 bases at J, with 14 bases in the middle. Written as DNA, the CDR3 is TGTGCCAGCAGCTTAGCCCCGACTATCCTCCCAGATACGCAGTATTTT. Residues: CASSLAPTILPDTQYF.

The chain recombines TRBV5-4 with TRBJ2-3, with D perhaps assigned TRBD1 or TRBD2 (5 bases each). The germline V gene encodes CDR1 SGHNT and CDR2 YYREEE (reference sequence). The CDR3 length is 14 residues. The germline V and J ends were trimmed by 2 bases and 5 bases, with 12 bases remaining between them. This chain's CDR3 is CASSFSGTGDTQYF. CDR3 sequence (DNA): TGTGCCAGCAGCTTTTCGGGGACCGGAGATACGCAGTATTTT.

The CDR3 loop is CAWTGTGSSEQFF. The CDR3 coding sequence is TGTGCCTGGACCGGGACAGGGTCTAGTGAGCAGTTCTTC. The chain has TRBV30 and TRBJ2-1; 9 bases fit TRBD1. This CDR3 is 13 amino acids long. The junction had 7 bases not matched to a gene; V was cut back by 4 bases and J by 9 bases. Germline V lookup: CDR1 GTSNPN, CDR2 SVGIG (reference sequence).

Only one count was recorded for this clone. The V and J genes are TRBV6-5 and TRBJ1-3; D unresolved. Germline V gene lookup returns CDR1 MNHEY and CDR2 SVGAGI. The CDR3 runs to 15 residues. Trimming pared 5 bases from V and 7 bases from J, leaving 18 bases between. CDR3 DNA sequence: TGTGCCAGCAGTCCGGGGTCTTCGCTCCTTAACACCATATATTTT. It codes for CASSPGSSLLNTIYF.